This TCR beta chain originates from a study of shared clonotypes between healthy human individuals. This CDR3 region has 16 residues. Germline trimming cut 0 bases from V and 6 bases from J; bases unmatched to any gene: 8. CDR1 PRHDT and CDR2 FYEKMQ come from the germline V gene (reference sequence). The repertoire was sequenced with immunoSEQ multiplex PCR; TCRdb's copy has only in-frame clones and lacks some. This sample has about 2,200,000 clones, with around 93% found just once. As defined, naive CD8 cells were CD45RO-negative and positively selected for CCR7, with terminally differentiated effector memory CD45RA+ cells excluded. This clone was observed a single time.

What was sequenced was naive CD8+ T cells from PBMCs. This clonotype was sampled from a man aged 18 to 29 in good health. Some clones in this sample may be carry-over from other donors' samples. The chain couples TRBV13 to TRBJ2-1, with 7 bases lining up with TRBD1. As DNA, the CDR3 is TGTGCCAGCAGCTTAGGCGTTGGGACAGCACTCAATGAGCAGTTCTTC. Translation gives CASSLGVGTALNEQFF.